This section outlines one T cell receptor (beta chain) sequence together with its context. Researchers report isolating at least 7 million PBMCs per sample. Samples each yielded at least 5.5 micrograms of total RNA. These data are taken from a study of blood T cells in healthy people across ages. Study-wide background: Every two T cells gave about one barcoded beta molecule via template switching.

A sample-barcoded 5' primer and a J-beta primer mix were used in a second PCR of about 6 to 11 cycles. Carrying 12 random nucleotides, a template-switch adaptor labeled each individual cDNA molecule. TCRdb reprocessed the 5' RACE reads via MiXCR and lists one record per CDR3 protein. This table has roughly 700,000 distinct CDR3 sequences, approximately 30% appearing once. The germline CDR1 and CDR2 sequences are SGHRS and YFSETQ. This CDR3 comprises 13 residues. Losses at the gene ends were 0 bases for V and 11 bases for J; bases not matched to a gene: 6. The clonotype comes from an elderly woman in good health. Source material: blood. The V gene is TRBV5-1, the J gene TRBJ2-7; 9 nucleotides line up with TRBD2. The CDR3 region is CASSLEASGTKYF. Written as DNA, the CDR3 is TGCGCCAGCAGCTTGGAGGCTAGCGGGACTAAGTACTTC.